The rows below give T cell receptor beta chains drawn from one sample of a study of T-cell memory formation after mild COVID-19. Via MiXCR, TCRdb re-called the 5' RACE reads, giving one row per CDR3 protein. The sample includes fewer than 350,000 distinct CDR3 sequences, around 8% of them seen just once. Material: PBMCs or a T cell subset sorted from them (not recorded which). These receptors were collected from a man between 18 and 29 years old who had mild COVID-19 (a few samples of this study predate the infection). Cell type and time point are not known. CDR3s include the opening cysteine and the closing phenylalanine or tryptophan.

TRBV10-2	CASTPDTGTGELFF
TRBV9	CASSVLGIGETQYF
TRBV15	CATSRDVGTGETQYF
TRBV5-1	CASSLDTLNYGYTF
TRBV29-1	CSAVGTSGDTQYF
TRBV5-1	CASSGGPQPNEKLFF
TRBV6-5	CASSFAENTGELFF
TRBV27	CASSQGLLNQPQHF
TRBV24-1	CATSDLGPPNTGELFF
TRBV20-1	CSASTGAYEQYF
TRBV24-1	CATSGGTSGGTGELFF
TRBV7-3	CASSLTRGNEQFF
TRBV13	CASSLTGAANEKLFF
TRBV27	CASSLTGTQPQHF
TRBV2	CASSDRGIRILFF
TRBV29-1	CSVAPGGAGDTQYF
TRBV18	CASSPQQGANTEAFF
TRBV7-9	CASRVQSTSTDTQYF
TRBV11-2	CASSLMRGSYEQYF
TRBV24-1	CATSDLEAGGSGEQFF
TRBV20-1	CSARSGASGANVLTF
TRBV9	CASSVALMASGVADTQYF
TRBV5-5	CASSFGQGDYGYTF
TRBV29-1	CSLGGGAEAFF
TRBV7-3	CASSQRTGGNTEAFF
TRBV5-5	CASKLAGVPYNEQFF
TRBV12-3/TRBV12-4	CASSETGTKDHEQFF
TRBV3-1	CASSPPGGNQPQHF
TRBV6-5	CASSDRTGWHEQFF